These 20 T cell receptor beta chains came from one sample sequenced in a study of blood T cell repertoires in COVID-19. Produced via immunoSEQ multiplex PCR; TCRdb's table is partial and in-frame only. The table has 120,000 to 150,000 clones, 88% seen once; the top ten hold 10%. Material: peripheral blood. These receptors all stem from a man aged 45-60 years with active or convalescent COVID-19.

V is TRBV30 and J is TRBJ2-7, with D possibly matching TRBD2 (7 bases). The germline V and J ends were trimmed by 0 bases and 6 bases, with 12 bases remaining between them. The CDR3 has 13 amino acids. Germline V gene sequence: CDR1 GTSNPN, CDR2 SVGIG (reference sequence). In nucleotides, the CDR3 is TGTGCCTGGAGTGTATCGGGGGGCGGCGAGCAGTACTTC. This codes for CAWSVSGGGEQYF.

The chain carries TRBV7-2 and TRBJ2-7, with D possibly TRBD1 on 6 matching bases. The CDR3 spans 14 residues. V was trimmed by 6 bases and J by 0 bases, leaving 12 bases between them. Germline CDR1 reads SGHTA; CDR2 reads FQGNSA. This chain's CDR3 is CASRTTGSSYEQYF. The CDR3 DNA reads TGTGCCAGCAGAACAACAGGGTCCTCCTACGAGCAGTACTTC.

V and J are TRBV7-2 and TRBJ1-2; 7 nucleotides align to TRBD1. Germline CDR1 SGHTA, CDR2 FQGNSA. V was clipped by 3 bases and J by 3 bases; unmatched bases: 4. The CDR3 is 14 residues long. CDR3 sequence: CASSFPGTDYGYTF. CDR3 nucleotide sequence: TGTGCCAGCAGCTTTCCCGGGACAGACTATGGCTACACCTTC. The full variable domain, in which reference TRBV7-2 and TRBJ1-2 provide the parts outside the CDR3, is GAGVSQSPSNKVTEKGKDVELRCDPISGHTALYWYRQSLGQGLEFLIYFQGNSAPDKSGLPSDRFSAERTGGSVSTLTIQRTQQEDSAVYLCASSFPGTDYGYTFGSGTRLTVV.

The chain recombines TRBV6-5 with TRBJ2-5; 8 bases are a match to TRBD1. V trimming: 6 bases; J trimming: 5 bases; junction bases outside the gene matches: 5. Germline CDR1 is MNHEY and CDR2 is SVGAGI. This CDR3 contains 13 residues. As DNA, the CDR3 is TGTGCCAGCAGCCCGACAGGGGTGGAGACCCAGTACTTC. It codes for CASSPTGVETQYF.

This clone has only one observation. V gene TRBV24-1 combines with J gene TRBJ2-2; 9 nucleotides align to TRBD2. CDR1 and CDR2 (germline): KGHDR, SFDVKD. Losses at the gene ends were 8 bases for V and 6 bases for J; bases not matched to a gene: 6. CDR3 size: 14 residues. The DNA of the CDR3 is TGTGCCACCAATCCTAGCGGGAAATCCGGGGAGCTGTTTTTT. The encoded protein is CATNPSGKSGELFF.

In this sample, this clone turned up once. Written as DNA, the CDR3 is TGCAGTGCTAGTAGACGGGAGGGATACGAGCAGTACTTC. Amino acids: CSASRREGYEQYF. The J gene is TRBJ2-7, the V gene TRBV20-1; 8 nucleotides line up with TRBD2. The V and J ends lost 3 bases and 4 bases, in that order; junction bases with no gene match: 5. The CDR3 length is 13 residues. Germline assignment: CDR1 DFQATT and CDR2 SNEGSKA (reference sequence).

V and J are TRBV28 and TRBJ1-5; TRBD1 might be the D (5 bases). V shed 8 bases and J shed 1 base, with 15 bases lying between them. The CDR3 runs to 15 residues. Germline V lookup: CDR1 MDHEN, CDR2 SYDVKM. The CDR3 reads CASHGREGSNQPQHF. The CDR3 coding sequence is TGTGCCAGCCATGGGAGGGAGGGGAGCAATCAGCCCCAGCATTTT.

The count of this clone is one. Other DNA sequences of this sample code for an identical CDR3. The V and J genes are TRBV7-2 and TRBJ2-7; the match to TRBD2 covers 11 bases. V lost 3 bases and J lost 2; bases outside the gene matches: 3. Germline values: CDR1 SGHTA, CDR2 FQGNSA. The CDR3 covers 15 residues. The CDR3 sequence: CASSLGTSGTYEQYF. In nucleotides, the CDR3 is TGTGCCAGCAGCTTGGGGACTAGCGGTACCTACGAGCAGTACTTC. Using reference TRBV7-2 and TRBJ2-7 for the parts outside the CDR3, the full variable domain is GAGVSQSPSNKVTEKGKDVELRCDPISGHTALYWYRQSLGQGLEFLIYFQGNSAPDKSGLPSDRFSAERTGGSVSTLTIQRTQQEDSAVYLCASSLGTSGTYEQYFGPGTRLTVT.

This chain joins TRBV7-8 and TRBJ2-7; 8 bases align to TRBD1. With 8 bases clipped from V and 5 bases from J, the junction kept 14 bases outside the gene matches. Looked up from germline, CDR1 is SGHVS and CDR2 is FQNEAQ. This CDR3 contains 15 residues. CDR3 in amino acids: CASGTRGQVDHEQYF. CDR3 in DNA: TGTGCCAGCGGAACCCGGGGACAGGTTGATCACGAGCAGTACTTC.

This sequence joins TRBV29-1 and TRBJ1-2, with 11 bases identical to TRBD1. The CDR3 sequence is 13 residues long. J was trimmed by 8 bases and V by 7 bases; bases with no gene match: 9. In germline, CDR1 is SQVTM, CDR2 ANQGSEA. The CDR3 coding sequence is TGCAGCGGGTGGACAGGGGGCATTTTGGGCTACACCTTC. Its protein is CSGWTGGILGYTF.

The chain uses TRBV27 and TRBJ2-3; 7 bases align to TRBD1. The germline V gene has CDR1 MNHEY and CDR2 SMNVEV (reference sequence). V lost 6 bases, J lost 3 bases, and 6 bases stayed unmatched. CDR3 length: 14 residues. CDR3 loop: CASSRRQGTDTQYF. The CDR3 nucleotides read TGTGCCAGCAGCCGTCGACAGGGAACAGATACGCAGTATTTT.

J is TRBJ2-1 and V is TRBV6-6, with D tentatively TRBD1 (6 bases). V was cut by 5 bases and J by 9 bases, with 14 bases left in between. Per germline, CDR1 MNHNY and CDR2 SVGAGI (reference sequence). This CDR3 spans 13 amino acids. This chain's CDR3 is CASSTTGLGEQFF. The CDR3 DNA follows: TGTGCCAGCAGTACCACAGGGCTGGGTGAGCAGTTCTTC.

The chain has TRBV19 and TRBJ2-1, with TRBD2 identical over 8 bases. The germline V gene has CDR1 LNHDA and CDR2 SQIVND (reference sequence). This CDR3 is built from 14 residues. V shed 4 bases, J shed 8 bases, and the junction held 7 bases outside the gene matches. The CDR3 spells CASSRTGGFDEQFF. CDR3 DNA: TGTGCCAGTAGTAGGACGGGAGGGTTCGATGAGCAGTTCTTC.

The CDR3 bases are TGTGCCACCAGTGGAACAGGGGCTACCTCCTACAATGAGCAGTTCTTC. Residues: CATSGTGATSYNEQFF. The V call is TRBV24-1, the J call TRBJ2-1, with 7 bases that match TRBD1. Trimming at V came to 5 bases and at J to 0 bases, leaving 6 bases not matched to a gene. Germline lookup yields CDR1 KGHDR and CDR2 SFDVKD. This CDR3 is built from 16 residues.

This sequence joins TRBV28 and TRBJ2-1; tentatively, D is TRBD1 (7 bases). Germline CDR1 reads MDHEN; CDR2 reads SYDVKM. This CDR3 region has 11 residues. Trimming shortened V by 6 bases and J by 15 bases, and 15 bases separated the two germline ends. CDR3 bases: TGTGCCAGCAGCAAATCAGGGGGGCGGTTCTTC. Its protein is CASSKSGGRFF.

Remarks on this clone: The sample contains more than one DNA sequence encoding this CDR3. This sequence joins TRBV28 and TRBJ1-2; D ambiguous. CDR3 length: 13 amino acids. V was pared by 3 bases and J by 2 bases, with 7 bases between. From germline, CDR1 is MDHEN and CDR2 SYDVKM. The CDR3 bases are TGTGCCAGCAGTTTGACGGGGAACTATGGCTACACCTTC. Its protein is CASSLTGNYGYTF.

This chain links TRBV19 with TRBJ2-7; 8 positions agree with TRBD2. Germline CDR1 is LNHDA and CDR2 is SQIVND (reference sequence). V was pared by 5 bases and J by 6 bases, with 12 bases of the junction left unmatched. The CDR3 sequence is 15 residues long. The CDR3, as DNA: TGTGCCAGTAGTGGGGGCCAGCGGGAGATCCGCGAGCAGTACTTC. It yields the protein CASSGGQREIREQYF.

This clone has at least ten counts. The rearrangement uses TRBV28 and TRBJ1-6, with D unclear. Germline CDR1 is MDHEN and CDR2 is SYDVKM. This CDR3 spans 17 amino acids. Between the trimmed V and J ends, which lost 6 bases and 0 bases, there was a span of 15 bases. In DNA form, the CDR3 reads TGTGCCAGCAGACCAGGACTGCTGAGCTCCTATAATTCACCCCTCCACTTT. As protein: CASRPGLLSSYNSPLHF.

The V and J genes are TRBV5-1 and TRBJ2-7, with 8 bases that match TRBD1. CDR1 SGHRS and CDR2 YFSETQ come from the germline V gene. There are 15 residues in the CDR3. Trimming removed 0 bases from V and 7 bases from J; junction bases left unmatched: 9. CDR3 loop: CASSLGGTGPEEQYF. CDR3 in DNA: TGCGCCAGCAGCTTGGGGGGGACAGGCCCGGAAGAGCAGTACTTC.

The V call is TRBV11-2, the J call TRBJ2-5; 11 bases are shared with TRBD2. V lost 1 base to trimming and J lost 2 bases; unmatched junction nucleotides: 6. The CDR3 is 17 amino acids. Germline lookup yields CDR1 SGHAT and CDR2 FQNNGV. CDR3 in amino acids: CASSLGVLAGAQETQYF. CDR3 sequence (DNA): TGTGCCAGCAGCTTAGGGGTACTAGCGGGAGCACAAGAGACCCAGTACTTC.